The 5 T cell receptor beta chains listed next were all sequenced from one sample in a study of CD8+ T cells in alopecia areata. Treatment noted: oral pan-JAK inhibitor, 5-10 mg twice daily. RNA was extracted and reverse transcribed into cDNA as the sequencing template. Only in-frame clones appear in the TCRdb table, and some are missing; sequencing was by immunoSEQ multiplex PCR. This table holds about 200,000 clones, 64% found once. Source: CD4+ T cells sorted from blood, taken at week 4, from a patient treated with tofacitinib. The receptors were gathered from a human donor with alopecia areata.

The rearrangement uses TRBV6-5 and TRBJ1-2; D gene uncertain. Trimming shortened V by 0 bases and J by 4 bases, and 0 bases separated the two germline ends. CDR1 MNHEY and CDR2 SVGAGI come from the germline V gene. CDR3 length: 11 amino acids. This CDR3 reads CASSYSYGYTF. The CDR3 nucleotides are TGTGCCAGCAGTTACTCCTATGGCTACACCTTC.

This clone was detected only a few times. This chain connects TRBV9 to TRBJ2-7, with D perhaps being TRBD1 or TRBD2 (6 bases each). Between the trimmed V and J ends, which lost 0 bases and 2 bases, there was a span of 12 bases. Germline V lookup: CDR1 SGDLS, CDR2 YYNGEE. CDR3 size: 15 residues. The DNA of the CDR3 is TGTGCCAGCAGCGTAGCTACGGGGGCTGCCTACGAGCAGTACTTC. The encoded protein is CASSVATGAAYEQYF.

V is TRBV30 and J is TRBJ1-1; D call uncertain. The CDR3 spans 11 residues. In germline, CDR1 is GTSNPN, CDR2 SVGIG (reference sequence). V gave up 4 bases and J gave up 3 bases, with 6 bases separating them. CDR3 region: CAWTLYTEAFF. The DNA of the CDR3 is TGTGCCTGGACCTTATACACTGAAGCTTTCTTT.

This clone was detected a few times. V gene TRBV4-1 combines with J gene TRBJ1-5; the D gene is possibly TRBD1 (5 bases). Germline V gene lookup returns CDR1 MGHRA and CDR2 YSYEKL. This CDR3 is 16 amino acids long. Trimming took 2 bases from V and 6 from J, leaving 17 bases between them. CDR3: CASSQTRGGSGQPQHF. The CDR3 nucleotides read TGCGCCAGCAGCCAAACCCGGGGGGGGTCGGGTCAGCCCCAGCATTTT.

V is TRBV5-1 and J is TRBJ1-6, with D possibly being TRBD1 (5 bases). The CDR3 spans 12 residues. Germline-derived CDR1 and CDR2 are SGHRS and YFSETQ. V dropped 4 bases and J dropped 7 bases, with 6 bases sitting between them. The CDR3: CASSEGNSPLHF. Here the CDR3 DNA reads TGCGCCAGCAGCGAGGGGAATTCACCCCTCCACTTT. The variable domain in full, with the rest retrieved from reference TRBV5-1 and TRBJ1-6, is KAGVTQTPRYLIKTRGQQVTLSCSPISGHRSVSWYQQTPGQGLQFLFEYFSETQRNKGNFPGRFSGRQFSNSRSEMNVSTLELGDSALYLCASSEGNSPLHFGNGTRLTVT.